This T cell receptor (beta chain) was obtained from a study of T-cell memory formation after mild COVID-19. Study background: There were largely donor-specific TCR clusters.

As regards this clonotype: The antigen is undetermined.

Notes on the study in general: Mainly CM and EM harbored the contracting CD4+ clones; mainly EMRA harbored the CD8+ ones.

TCRdb recomputed calls from the 5' RACE reads with MiXCR, one row per CDR3 protein. The sample lists about 290,000 distinct CDR3 sequences, 15% to 20% occurring once. The sample consisted of PBMCs or a T cell subset sorted from them (not recorded which). The source of this sequence is a man between 18 and 35 years old who had mild COVID-19 (a few samples of this study predate the infection). Cell type and time point are not known.

CDR3 region: CASSQVGGAWNEQFF. CDR3 bases: TGTGCCAGCAGCCAGGTCGGGGGGGCCTGGAATGAGCAGTTCTTC. J is TRBJ2-1 and V is TRBV14; 8 bases are shared with TRBD2. Germline values: CDR1 SGHDN, CDR2 FVKESK. The junction had 8 bases not matched to a gene; V was cut back by 3 bases and J by 7 bases. The CDR3 is made up of 15 amino acids.